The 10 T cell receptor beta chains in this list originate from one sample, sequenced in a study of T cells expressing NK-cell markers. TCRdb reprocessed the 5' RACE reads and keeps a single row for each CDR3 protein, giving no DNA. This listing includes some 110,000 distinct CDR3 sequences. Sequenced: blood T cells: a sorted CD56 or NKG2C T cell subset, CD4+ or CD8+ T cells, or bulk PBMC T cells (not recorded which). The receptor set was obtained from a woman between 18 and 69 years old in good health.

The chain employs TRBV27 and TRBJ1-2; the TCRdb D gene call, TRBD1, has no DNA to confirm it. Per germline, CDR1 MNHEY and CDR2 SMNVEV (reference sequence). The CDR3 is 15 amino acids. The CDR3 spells CASSQTGGGTYGYTF.

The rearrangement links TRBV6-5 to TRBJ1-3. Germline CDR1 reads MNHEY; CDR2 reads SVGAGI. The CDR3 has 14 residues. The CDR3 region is CASSYAPQGNTIYF.

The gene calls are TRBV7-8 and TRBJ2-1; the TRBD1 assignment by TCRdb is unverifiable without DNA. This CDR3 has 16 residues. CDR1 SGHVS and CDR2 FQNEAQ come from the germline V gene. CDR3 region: CASSLVPGSLYNEQFF.

This CDR3 reads CASSDNGFQETQYF. The V and J genes are TRBV25-1 and TRBJ2-5. This CDR3 spans 14 amino acids. The germline gives CDR1 MGHDK, CDR2 SYGVNS.

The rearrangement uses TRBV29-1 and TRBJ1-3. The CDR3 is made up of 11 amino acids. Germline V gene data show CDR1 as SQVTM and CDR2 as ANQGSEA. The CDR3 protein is CSVDSKNTIYF.

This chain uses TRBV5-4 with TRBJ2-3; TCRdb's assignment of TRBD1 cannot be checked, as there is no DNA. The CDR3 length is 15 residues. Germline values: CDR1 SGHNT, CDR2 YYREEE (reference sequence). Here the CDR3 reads CASSLGAGRADTQYF.

CDR3 protein: CASSLARDRGNEQYF. This chain uses TRBV5-1 with TRBJ2-7; there is no DNA to check the TCRdb D call of TRBD1. The CDR3 spans 15 residues. Germline CDR1 reads SGHRS; CDR2 reads YFSETQ.

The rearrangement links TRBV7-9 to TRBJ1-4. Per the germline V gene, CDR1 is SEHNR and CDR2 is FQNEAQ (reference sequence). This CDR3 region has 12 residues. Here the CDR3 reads CASSLGGVGLFF.

The CDR3 reads CASRQAEGYEQYF. The J gene is TRBJ2-7, the V gene TRBV5-1; the TCRdb D gene call, TRBD2, has no DNA to confirm it. The CDR3 length is 13 residues. CDR1 and CDR2 (germline): SGHRS, YFSETQ. The complete variable domain, with remaining parts taken from reference TRBV5-1 and TRBJ2-7, reads KAGVTQTPRYLIKTRGQQVTLSCSPISGHRSVSWYQQTPGQGLQFLFEYFSETQRNKGNFPGRFSGRQFSNSRSEMNVSTLELGDSALYLCASRQAEGYEQYFGPGTRLTVT.

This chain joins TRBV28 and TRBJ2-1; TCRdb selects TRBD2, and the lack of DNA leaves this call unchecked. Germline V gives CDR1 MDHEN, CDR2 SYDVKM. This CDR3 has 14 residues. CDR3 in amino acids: CASKAASGISEQFF.